This T cell receptor (beta chain) was identified in a study of blood T cell repertoires in COVID-19. CDR1 is SGHTA and CDR2 is FQGNSA in the germline V gene. V was trimmed by 4 bases and J by 7 bases, leaving 11 bases between them. The CDR3 length is 13 residues. Data came from immunoSEQ multiplex PCR; TCRdb stores just in-frame clones and leaves some out. Here the sample spans hundreds of thousands of clones, around nine tenths being singletons. The TCR comes from a woman aged 55-75 years with acute or convalescent COVID-19. The material sequenced was peripheral blood. This chain uses TRBV7-2 with TRBJ1-5; D is unclear. The chain's CDR3 is CASSSQISQPQHF. CDR3 bases: TGTGCCAGCAGCTCGCAGATCTCGCAGCCCCAGCATTTT.